The source of this T cell receptor beta chain is a study of shared clonotypes between healthy human individuals. Sorted-subset replicate PCRs used around 0.2 ug DNA, some 33,000 T cell genomes. Using immunoSEQ multiplex PCR, the repertoire was profiled, and TCRdb retains in-frame clones only, with some absent. The top ten hold more than 30% of the sample, which has 600,000 to 750,000 clones, 90% seen once. Notes on the study in general: Limited genetic and exposure-history diversity came from having few donors. Tissue TCR repertoires likely differ from these blood-only repertoires. Inspection by rarefaction showed sorted-subset sequencing to be incomplete despite large depth.

The germline gives CDR1 SGHVS, CDR2 FNYEAQ. This CDR3 has 15 residues. The V gene lost 1 base and the J gene lost 1 base, with 7 bases spanning the gap. Notes on this clone: Its cognate antigen is unknown. Other nucleotide sequences in the sample specify the same CDR3.

Sequenced sample: memory CD8+ T cells from PBMCs. Indicated subset: CD45RO+ cells pooled with CCR7-negative TemRA cells. The origin of this receptor is a man aged 18 to 30 in good health. Some clones in this sample may be carry-over from other donors' samples. J is TRBJ2-2 and V is TRBV7-6; D not resolved. CDR3 sequence: CASSLEVRNTGELFF. The CDR3 nucleotides read TGTGCCAGCAGCTTAGAAGTCAGGAACACCGGGGAGCTGTTTTTT. Supplemented by reference TRBV7-6 and TRBJ2-2, the full variable domain reads GAGVSQSPRYKVTKRGQDVALRCDPISGHVSLYWYRQALGQGPEFLTYFNYEAQQDKSGLPNDRFSAERPEGSISTLTIQRTEQRDSAMYRCASSLEVRNTGELFFGEGSRLTVL.